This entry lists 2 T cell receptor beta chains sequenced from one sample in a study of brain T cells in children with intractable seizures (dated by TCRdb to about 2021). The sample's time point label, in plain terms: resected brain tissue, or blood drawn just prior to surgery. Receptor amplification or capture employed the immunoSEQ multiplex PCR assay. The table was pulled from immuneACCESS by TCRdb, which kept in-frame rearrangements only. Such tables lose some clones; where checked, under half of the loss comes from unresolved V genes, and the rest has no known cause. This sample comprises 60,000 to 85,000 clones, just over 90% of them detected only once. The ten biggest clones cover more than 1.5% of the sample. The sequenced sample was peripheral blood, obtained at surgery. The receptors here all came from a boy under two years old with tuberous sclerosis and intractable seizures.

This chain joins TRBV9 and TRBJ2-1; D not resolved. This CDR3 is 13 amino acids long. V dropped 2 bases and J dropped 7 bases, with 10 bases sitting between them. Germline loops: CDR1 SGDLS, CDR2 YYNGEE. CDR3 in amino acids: CASSVRPTNEQFF. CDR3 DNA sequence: TGTGCCAGCAGCGTGAGACCGACGAATGAGCAGTTCTTC.

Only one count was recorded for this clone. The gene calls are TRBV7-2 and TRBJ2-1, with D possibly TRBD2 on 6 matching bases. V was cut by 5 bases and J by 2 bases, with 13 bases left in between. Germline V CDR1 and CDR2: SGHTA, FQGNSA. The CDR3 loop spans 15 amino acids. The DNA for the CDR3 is TGTGCCAGCAGCCCGGGGCGGGGTGCCTACAATGAGCAGTTCTTC. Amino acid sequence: CASSPGRGAYNEQFF.